The 29 T cell receptor beta chains given below trace back to one sample, sequenced in a study of blood T cell repertoires in COVID-19. TCRdb keeps only in-frame clones here, not all; method: immunoSEQ multiplex PCR. The table shows roughly 280,000 clones, with roughly 88% occurring only once. Sequenced input: peripheral blood. The source of these receptors is a woman between 65 and 79 years old with acute or convalescent COVID-19.

This sequence joins TRBV19 and TRBJ1-2; 8 nucleotides align to TRBD1. Germline lookup yields CDR1 LNHDA and CDR2 SQIVND (reference sequence). This CDR3 region has 14 residues. Trimming at V came to 4 bases and at J to 0 bases, leaving 1 base not matched to a gene. For the CDR3, the DNA is TGTGCCAGTAGTAGGACAGGGTCTAACTATGGCTACACCTTC. Amino acid sequence: CASSRTGSNYGYTF.

The V gene is TRBV19, the J gene TRBJ2-5, with a weak D call TRBD1 (5 bases). Per the germline V gene, CDR1 is LNHDA and CDR2 is SQIVND (reference sequence). With 3 bases removed from V and 1 base from J, the gap between germline ends came to 15 bases. The CDR3 sequence is 16 residues long. The CDR3 DNA reads TGTGCCAGTAGTATCTCGTTGGGCAGGGTCCAAGAGACCCAGTACTTC. Encoded protein: CASSISLGRVQETQYF. Drawing the rest from reference TRBV19 and TRBJ2-5, the complete variable domain is DGGITQSPKYLFRKEGQNVTLSCEQNLNHDAMYWYRQDPGQGLRLIYYSQIVNDFQKGDIAEGYSVSREKKESFPLTVTSAQKNPTAFYLCASSISLGRVQETQYFGPGTRLLVL.

This chain links TRBV30 with TRBJ1-1; TRBD1 matches 8 bases. The germline V gene has CDR1 GTSNPN and CDR2 SVGIG (reference sequence). This CDR3 is 12 amino acids long. The CDR3 region has the DNA TGTGCAAGACAGACAGGGGACACTGAAGCTTTCTTT. Encoded protein: CARQTGDTEAFF.

The chain is built from TRBV5-5 and TRBJ1-1; 8 nucleotides agree with TRBD1. Germline values: CDR1 SGHKS, CDR2 YYEKEE (reference sequence). The CDR3 sequence is 14 residues long. V was clipped by 3 bases and J by 2 bases; unmatched bases: 3. CDR3: CASSSGTGNTEAFF. In nucleotides, the CDR3 is TGTGCCAGCAGCTCCGGGACAGGCAACACTGAAGCTTTCTTT.

This clone was observed many times. The V gene is TRBV4-1, the J gene TRBJ1-3; possibly TRBD1 for D (6 bases). This CDR3 region has 16 residues. In germline, CDR1 is MGHRA, CDR2 YSYEKL. The V and J ends lost 3 bases and 4 bases respectively, with 16 bases between them. The CDR3 region is CASSQAGAGFGNTIYF. CDR3 bases: TGCGCCAGCAGCCAGGCGGGGGCAGGGTTCGGAAACACCATATATTTT.

The table lists this clone with a few counts. The chain carries TRBV13 and TRBJ2-2; D is unresolved. Between the trimmed V and J ends, which lost 0 bases and 5 bases, there was a span of 4 bases. Germline-derived CDR1 and CDR2 are PRHDT and FYEKMQ (reference sequence). The CDR3 is 13 amino acids. CDR3 sequence reads: CASSLGRTGELFF. As DNA, the CDR3 is TGTGCCAGCAGCTTAGGGAGGACCGGGGAGCTGTTTTTT. The full variable domain, its missing parts supplied by reference TRBV13 and TRBJ2-2, is AAGVIQSPRHLIKEKRETATLKCYPIPRHDTVYWYQQGPGQDPQFLISFYEKMQSDKGSIPDRFSAQQFSDYHSELNMSSLELGDSALYFCASSLGRTGELFFGEGSRLTVL.

The V call is TRBV6-5, the J call TRBJ2-5, with D perhaps TRBD2 (5 bases). Germline CDR1 MNHEY, CDR2 SVGAGI. Trimming stripped 6 bases from V and 5 bases from J, with 19 bases between. CDR3 length: 15 residues. The CDR3 is CASRAAAGGGETQYF. CDR3 nucleotide sequence: TGTGCCAGCAGGGCGGCGGCGGGTGGTGGGGAGACCCAGTACTTC.

The chain uses TRBV5-1 and TRBJ2-4; a possible D gene is TRBD1 (5 bases). CDR3 length equals 16 residues. The germline V gene has CDR1 SGHRS and CDR2 YFSETQ. V was pared by 0 bases and J by 0 bases, with 10 bases between. CDR3 amino acids: CASSLGPGLAKNIQYF. CDR3 nucleotide sequence: TGCGCCAGCAGCTTGGGGCCAGGGCTAGCCAAAAACATTCAGTACTTC.

The V call is TRBV5-1, the J call TRBJ2-3; D might be TRBD2 (5 bases). The CDR3 spans 13 residues. Germline V CDR1 and CDR2: SGHRS, YFSETQ. Trimming pared 4 bases from V and 5 bases from J, leaving 11 bases between. For the CDR3, the DNA is TGCGCCAGCAGCGACGACGGGATAGATACGCAGTATTTT. As protein: CASSDDGIDTQYF.

The chain recombines TRBV29-1 with TRBJ1-2, with D possibly TRBD1 on 6 matching bases. V lost 4 bases and J lost 4, with 13 bases in between. CDR1 and CDR2 from the germline V gene are SQVTM and ANQGSEA. CDR3 size: 13 residues. This CDR3 is CSVGLRGSYGYTF. Here the CDR3 DNA reads TGCAGCGTTGGGTTGAGGGGGAGCTATGGCTACACCTTC.

This chain links TRBV18 with TRBJ2-1; TRBD2 aligns across 7 bases. Germline V gene lookup returns CDR1 KGHSH and CDR2 LQKENI. The CDR3 loop spans 18 amino acids. Losses at the gene ends were 2 bases for V and 2 bases for J; bases not matched to a gene: 12. The CDR3 nucleotides are TGTGCCAGCTCACCAAGGGGAACAGCGGGGAATCCCTACAATGAGCAGTTCTTC. Its translation: CASSPRGTAGNPYNEQFF.

V usage is TRBV20-1 and J usage is TRBJ2-1; 11 bases match TRBD2. V shed 3 bases, J shed 8 bases, and the junction held 3 bases outside the gene matches. Germline V CDR1 and CDR2: DFQATT, SNEGSKA (reference sequence). This CDR3 contains 13 residues. The CDR3 here is CSASSGGAHEQFF. CDR3 sequence (DNA): TGCAGTGCTAGTAGCGGGGGGGCACATGAGCAGTTCTTC.

The chain carries TRBV5-8 and TRBJ1-5; D uncertain. V lost 2 bases, J lost 6 bases, and 12 bases lay in between. CDR1 SGHTS and CDR2 YDEGEE come from the germline V gene. This CDR3 is built from 14 residues. CDR3 sequence (DNA): TGTGCCAGCAGCTTTTCGGGTACGGGTCAGCCCCAGCATTTT. This sequence encodes CASSFSGTGQPQHF.

V is TRBV6-5 and J is TRBJ2-6; the D gene is possibly TRBD2 (6 bases). The germline CDR1 and CDR2 sequences are MNHEY and SVGAGI. The ends were cut back, 5 bases at V and 2 bases at J, with 10 bases in the middle. The CDR3 consists of 15 residues. CDR3 bases: TGTGCCAGCAGTATGGGGGGAGCTGGGGCCAACGTCCTGACTTTC. It codes for CASSMGGAGANVLTF.

This sequence joins TRBV5-1 and TRBJ2-7, with 7 nucleotides matching TRBD1. The CDR3 is 16 amino acids. CDR1 and CDR2 from the germline V gene are SGHRS and YFSETQ. Trimming cost V 4 bases and J 4 bases; bases outside gene matches: 14. This chain's CDR3 is CASSPNRQGGKYEQYF. The CDR3 region has the DNA TGCGCCAGCAGCCCGAACCGACAGGGTGGGAAATACGAGCAGTACTTC.

This chain links TRBV29-1 with TRBJ1-5, with TRBD1 matching over 7 bases. The germline V gene has CDR1 SQVTM and CDR2 ANQGSEA. The ends lost 7 bases at V and 4 bases at J; junction bases unmatched: 7. CDR3 length: 13 residues. The CDR3 nucleotides are TGCAGCGCGTCAGGGGGTGGGAATCAGCCCCAGCATTTT. Protein sequence: CSASGGGNQPQHF.

This chain links TRBV6-5 with TRBJ1-2; 9 bases line up with TRBD1. The CDR3 is made up of 13 amino acids. Germline assignment: CDR1 MNHEY and CDR2 SVGAGI. V lost 5 bases to trimming and J lost 7 bases; unmatched junction nucleotides: 5. CDR3 coding DNA: TGTGCCAGCAGTCCGGGACAGGGTATTGGCTACACCTTC. Translating gives CASSPGQGIGYTF.

The rearrangement uses TRBV11-2 and TRBJ1-1; tentative D call: TRBD1 (5 bases). In germline, CDR1 is SGHAT, CDR2 FQNNGV. Trimming pared 4 bases from V and 7 bases from J, leaving 10 bases between. The CDR3 runs 12 residues. The CDR3 DNA reads as TGTGCCAGCAGCTCCCTGACAGATGAAGCTTTCTTT. Residues: CASSSLTDEAFF. Drawing the rest from reference TRBV11-2 and TRBJ1-1, the complete variable domain is EAGVAQSPRYKIIEKRQSVAFWCNPISGHATLYWYQQILGQGPKLLIQFQNNGVVDDSQLPKDRFSAERLKGVDSTLKIQPAKLEDSAVYLCASSSLTDEAFFGQGTRLTVV.

V gene TRBV2 combines with J gene TRBJ2-5, with D possibly matching TRBD1 (5 bases). The V end lost 3 bases, the J end lost 7 bases, and 9 bases lay between the germline ends. CDR3 length: 12 residues. The germline CDR1 and CDR2 sequences are SNHLY and FYNNEI. The CDR3: CASSDRVGTQYF. Here the CDR3 DNA reads TGTGCCAGCAGTGACAGGGTCGGGACCCAGTACTTC.

Points on this clone: Other DNA sequences in this specimen translate into the identical CDR3. The chain recombines TRBV12-3 or TRBV12-4 with TRBJ2-2; D ambiguous. The CDR3 has 11 residues. V was pared by 4 bases and J by 5 bases, with 2 bases between. The DNA for the CDR3 is TGTGCCAGCAGTTCTACCGGGGAGCTGTTTTTT. Translation gives CASSSTGELFF.

A single count supports this clone. The J gene is TRBJ1-1, the V gene TRBV12-3 or TRBV12-4; D perhaps matches TRBD1 (5 bases). V was cut by 7 bases and J by 12 bases, with 15 bases left in between. This CDR3 is built from 11 residues. The CDR3 sequence is CASMVRGGTFF. As DNA, the CDR3 is TGTGCCAGCATGGTGAGGGGAGGAACTTTCTTT.

The V call is TRBV14, the J call TRBJ1-5; no clear D gene. Germline V gene data show CDR1 as SGHDN and CDR2 as FVKESK. This CDR3 contains 16 residues. V lost 7 bases, J lost 7 bases, and 23 bases lay in between. DNA for the CDR3: TGTGCCAGCACCCCCGGAGGTTTCGGATCCGAGCAGCCCCAGCATTTT. It specifies CASTPGGFGSEQPQHF. Full variable domain (outside the CDR3, taken from reference TRBV14 and TRBJ1-5): EAGVTQFPSHSVIEKGQTVTLRCDPISGHDNLYWYRRVMGKEIKFLLHFVKESKQDESGMPNNRFLAERTGGTYSTLKVQPAELEDSGVYFCASTPGGFGSEQPQHFGDGTRLSIL.

This chain connects TRBV5-4 to TRBJ1-2, with D perhaps matching TRBD1 (5 bases). Germline lookup yields CDR1 SGHNT and CDR2 YYREEE (reference sequence). The V and J ends lost 3 bases and 4 bases respectively, with 19 bases between them. CDR3 size: 16 residues. The CDR3 spells CASSSNGRGSLYGYTF. CDR3 coding DNA: TGTGCCAGCAGCTCAAATGGAAGGGGCAGCCTCTATGGCTACACCTTC.

This chain joins TRBV4-1 and TRBJ2-1; 9 positions match TRBD1. The CDR3 loop spans 17 amino acids. The ends lost 3 bases at V and 7 bases at J; junction bases unmatched: 13. CDR1 MGHRA and CDR2 YSYEKL come from the germline V gene. CDR3 nucleotide sequence: TGCGCCAGCAGCCAGCCACAACCCGGGACAGGGTCGAATGAGCAGTTCTTC. This encodes CASSQPQPGTGSNEQFF.

This chain joins TRBV6-5 and TRBJ1-1; D is ambiguous. Per germline, CDR1 MNHEY and CDR2 SVGAGI. V lost 7 bases and J lost 0, with 3 bases in between. The CDR3 is 11 residues long. CDR3 in DNA: TGTGCCAGCAATATGAACACTGAAGCTTTCTTT. This encodes CASNMNTEAFF.

V gene TRBV11-2 combines with J gene TRBJ1-1; D gene unclear. The CDR3 covers 15 residues. Germline CDR1 reads SGHAT; CDR2 reads FQNNGV. Trimming stripped 5 bases from V and 1 base from J, with 14 bases between. The CDR3 DNA reads as TGTGCCAGCAGCCCCAACTGGGGAGGGAACACTGAAGCTTTCTTT. This gives the protein CASSPNWGGNTEAFF.

CDR3 sequence reads: CASSLNEGYTIYF. The CDR3 region has the DNA TGTGCCAGCAGTTTAAACGAGGGATACACCATATATTTT. The gene calls are TRBV12-3 or TRBV12-4 and TRBJ1-3; D gene uncertain. The CDR3 consists of 13 residues. The V and J ends lost 2 bases and 8 bases respectively, with 10 bases between them.

The chain has TRBV11-3 and TRBJ2-3; 9 bases match TRBD1. V was pared by 3 bases and J by 4 bases, with 5 bases of the junction left unmatched. The germline CDR1 and CDR2 sequences are SGHNT and YENEEA. The CDR3 loop spans 15 amino acids. CDR3 sequence: CASSLGQGQADTQYF. CDR3 in DNA: TGTGCCAGCAGCTTGGGACAGGGACAGGCAGATACGCAGTATTTT.

This chain connects TRBV9 to TRBJ1-6; D is uncertain. Trimming cost V 0 bases and J 10 bases, with 23 bases left between them. This CDR3 contains 18 residues. Germline V gene sequence: CDR1 SGDLS, CDR2 YYNGEE. In nucleotides, the CDR3 is TGTGCCAGCAGCGTAGGACTGAGGCAGGCGGCTGGGAGCTCACCCCTCCACTTT. The encoded protein is CASSVGLRQAAGSSPLHF.